This T cell receptor beta chain was obtained from a study of T cell repertoires in cytomegalovirus infection. Comment on this clonotype: Its antigen remains unknown.

The germline CDR1 and CDR2 sequences are SGHVS and FNYEAQ. The germline V and J ends were trimmed by 1 base and 6 bases, with 7 bases remaining between them. The CDR3 runs 13 residues. TCRdb re-called the reads through MiXCR, storing one row per CDR3 protein. The sample includes about 890,000 distinct CDR3 sequences, roughly 31% of them seen just once. The sequence was obtained from a human donor in good health (CMV status not recorded). Some clones in this sample may be carry-over from other donors' samples. The specimen comprised cultured CD8+ T cells from PBMCs, sampled from culture after CMV antigen stimulation. This chain connects TRBV7-6 to TRBJ2-1; D is unclear. The CDR3 loop reads CASSLDGVNEQFF. The CDR3 DNA is TGTGCCAGCAGCTTAGACGGCGTCAATGAGCAGTTCTTC.